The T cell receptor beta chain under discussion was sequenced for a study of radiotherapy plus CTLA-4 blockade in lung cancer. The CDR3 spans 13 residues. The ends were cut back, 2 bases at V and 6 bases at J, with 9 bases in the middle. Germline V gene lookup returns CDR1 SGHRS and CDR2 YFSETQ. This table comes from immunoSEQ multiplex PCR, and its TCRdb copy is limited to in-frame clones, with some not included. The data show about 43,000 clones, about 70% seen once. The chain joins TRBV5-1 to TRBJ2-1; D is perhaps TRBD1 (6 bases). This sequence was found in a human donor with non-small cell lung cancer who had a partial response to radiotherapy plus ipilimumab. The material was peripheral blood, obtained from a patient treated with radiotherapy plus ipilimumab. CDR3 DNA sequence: TGCGCCAGCAGCTTTGGACAGAGCAATGAGCAGTTCTTC. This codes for CASSFGQSNEQFF.